This record concerns one T cell receptor (beta chain) sequence. It was during active infection that Seattle patients were enrolled and then longitudinally followed. The data were taken from a study of blood T cell repertoires in COVID-19. V was clipped by 0 bases and J by 3 bases, with 16 bases between them. CDR1 and CDR2 (germline): SGHDT, YYEEEE. This CDR3 contains 17 residues. Here immunoSEQ multiplex PCR was the method, and the copy in TCRdb shows in-frame clones only, minus some. The repertoire consists of around 250,000 clones, with more than 70% occurring once and the leading ten covering roughly 5.2%.

Sequencing was performed on peripheral blood. The rearrangement uses TRBV5-6 and TRBJ2-1; TRBD1 is a possible D gene (6 bases). This sequence originates from a woman aged 80 or older with COVID-19, enrolled during active disease. In DNA, the CDR3 is TGTGCCAGCAGCTTGGGGGGCGGCAGGGGTAACTACAATGAGCAGTTCTTC. Translating it yields CASSLGGGRGNYNEQFF.